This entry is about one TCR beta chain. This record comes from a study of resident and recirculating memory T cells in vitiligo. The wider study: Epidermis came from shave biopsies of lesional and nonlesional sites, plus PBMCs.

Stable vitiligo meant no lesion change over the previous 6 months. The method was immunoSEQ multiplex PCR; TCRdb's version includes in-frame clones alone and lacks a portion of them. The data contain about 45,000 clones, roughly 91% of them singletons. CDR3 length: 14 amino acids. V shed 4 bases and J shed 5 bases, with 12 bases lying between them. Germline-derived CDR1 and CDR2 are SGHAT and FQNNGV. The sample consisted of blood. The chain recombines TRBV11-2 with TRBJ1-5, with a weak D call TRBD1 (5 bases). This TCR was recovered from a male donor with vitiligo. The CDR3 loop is CASSSVGGDQPQHF. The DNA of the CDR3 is TGTGCCAGCAGCTCCGTGGGGGGGGATCAGCCCCAGCATTTT.